The 27 T cell receptor beta chains below were found in one sample sequenced in a study of blood T cell repertoires in COVID-19 (dated by TCRdb to the early 2020s). Receptor amplification or capture employed the immunoSEQ multiplex PCR assay. TCRdb obtained this table from immuneACCESS and retained in-frame rearrangements with V and J assigned. These tables miss some clones; where compared with another copy, unresolved V genes account for less than half of the shortfall, and the remainder is unexplained. The sample includes about 400,000 clones, with 75% to 90% observed a single time. The biggest ten clones account for about 7% of the sample. Sequenced: peripheral blood. The origin of the receptors is a woman aged 55-69 years with COVID-19, enrolled during active disease.

This chain connects TRBV16 to TRBJ1-1; D uncertain. CDR1 is KGHSY, CDR2 FQNENV, per germline. CDR3 size: 12 residues. V was cut by 4 bases and J by 6 bases, with 9 bases left in between. This chain's CDR3 is CASSPSYSEAFF. CDR3 nucleotides: TGTGCCAGCAGCCCGTCTTACTCTGAAGCTTTCTTT.

As DNA, the CDR3 is TGCGCCAGCAGCCTGGCTAGCGGGACCCTCTCCTACGAGCAGTACTTC. Protein product: CASSLASGTLSYEQYF. The chain recombines TRBV5-1 with TRBJ2-7, with 9 bases lining up with TRBD2. Germline CDR1 is SGHRS and CDR2 is YFSETQ. This CDR3 has 16 residues. Losses at the gene ends were 4 bases for V and 0 bases for J; bases not matched to a gene: 8.

J is TRBJ2-5 and V is TRBV3-1 (or the pseudogene TRBV3-2), with 8 bases fitting TRBD2. The CDR3 length is 14 residues. Germline CDR1 LGHDT, CDR2 YNNKEL (reference sequence). The trim removed 2 bases at V and 4 bases at J, leaving 3 bases unmatched. In DNA, the CDR3 is TGTGCCAGCAGCCAAACGGGGGGGCTAGAGACCCAGTACTTC. This gives the protein CASSQTGGLETQYF.

The chain has TRBV15 and TRBJ1-1, with 8 bases lining up with TRBD1. The ends lost 5 bases at V and 1 base at J; junction bases unmatched: 0. Germline CDR1 reads LNHNV; CDR2 reads YYDKDF (reference sequence). The CDR3 contains 13 residues. Here the CDR3 DNA reads TGTGCCACCAGCGGACAGGGGAACACTGAAGCTTTCTTT. Translating gives CATSGQGNTEAFF.

The V and J genes are TRBV28 and TRBJ1-1; 7 bases match TRBD1. The CDR3 is 16 residues long. Germline V CDR1 and CDR2: MDHEN, SYDVKM. V trimming: 5 bases; J trimming: 4 bases; junction bases outside the gene matches: 13. The CDR3 DNA follows: TGTGCCAGCAGTCACCCGTTTCGAAGGGGGCCCACTGAAGCTTTCTTT. Its translation is CASSHPFRRGPTEAFF.

This clone showed up just once. This chain connects TRBV23-1 to TRBJ2-7, with 7 bases aligning to TRBD1. TRBV23-1 is known as an ORF, though its function is uncertain. J was trimmed by 3 bases and V by 8 bases; bases with no gene match: 13. The CDR3 totals 15 residues. The CDR3 here is CASPQVAGDSYEQYF. CDR3 nucleotides: TGCGCCAGCCCACAGGTTGCAGGGGACAGCTACGAGCAGTACTTC.

V and J are TRBV5-6 and TRBJ2-1, with 8 bases lining up with TRBD1. The germline CDR1 and CDR2 sequences are SGHDT and YYEEEE. The CDR3 spans 14 residues. Unmatched junction bases numbered 8, after V lost 4 bases and J lost 8 bases. CDR3: CASSIGTGYYEQFF. The CDR3, as DNA: TGTGCCAGCAGCATAGGGACAGGTTACTATGAGCAGTTCTTC.

The chain has TRBV6-2 or TRBV6-3 and TRBJ1-2, with 7 bases lining up with TRBD1. CDR3 length: 13 amino acids. J gave up 4 bases and V 5 bases, and 4 bases lay outside the gene matches. Per germline, CDR1 MNHEY and CDR2 SVGEGT. The CDR3 sequence: CASSRQGPYGYTF. Here the CDR3 DNA reads TGTGCCAGCAGTAGACAGGGTCCCTATGGCTACACCTTC.

The rearrangement links TRBV19 to TRBJ1-5; D may be TRBD1 (5 bases). From germline, CDR1 is LNHDA and CDR2 SQIVND (reference sequence). This CDR3 spans 14 amino acids. V was trimmed by 3 bases and J by 7 bases, leaving 13 bases between them. Here the CDR3 reads CASSILGAGQPQHF. CDR3 nucleotide sequence: TGTGCCAGTAGTATCTTAGGGGCGGGGCAGCCCCAGCATTTT. The variable domain in full, completed from reference TRBV19 and TRBJ1-5, reads DGGITQSPKYLFRKEGQNVTLSCEQNLNHDAMYWYRQDPGQGLRLIYYSQIVNDFQKGDIAEGYSVSREKKESFPLTVTSAQKNPTAFYLCASSILGAGQPQHFGDGTRLSIL.

A single count supports this clone. CDR3 in DNA: TGCGCCAGCAGCTCAGCGGGGGACTCCTACAATGAGCAGTTCTTC. Protein sequence: CASSSAGDSYNEQFF. The rearrangement uses TRBV5-1 and TRBJ2-1; 8 bases agree with TRBD2. In germline, CDR1 is SGHRS, CDR2 YFSETQ. The CDR3 is 15 amino acids. The junction had 2 bases not matched to a gene; V was cut back by 3 bases and J by 0 bases.

The chain links TRBV6-5 to TRBJ1-3; no definite D call. This CDR3 is built from 15 residues. CDR1 MNHEY and CDR2 SVGAGI come from the germline V gene. Trimming left V 6 bases short and J 0 bases short, with 12 bases between. The CDR3: CASSSSASSGNTIYF. For the CDR3, the DNA is TGTGCCAGCAGCAGCTCAGCGTCCTCTGGAAACACCATATATTTT.

CDR3 nucleotides: TGTGCCGGGGGAGGTCGTAAGGCTTACACAGATACGCAGTATTTT. As protein: CAGGGRKAYTDTQYF. V is TRBV2 and J is TRBJ2-3; tentative D call: TRBD2 (6 bases). Trimming stripped 11 bases from V and 2 bases from J, with 20 bases between. There are 15 residues in the CDR3. CDR1 is SNHLY and CDR2 is FYNNEI in the germline V gene.

The rearrangement uses TRBV5-1 and TRBJ2-4; TRBD2 matches at 8 bases. The CDR3 has 15 amino acids. CDR1 and CDR2 (germline): SGHRS, YFSETQ. The ends lost 4 bases at V and 6 bases at J; junction bases unmatched: 9. The chain's CDR3 is CASSSSPGGLNIQYF. The CDR3 bases are TGCGCCAGCAGCAGCTCCCCGGGGGGGTTAAACATTCAGTACTTC. Full variable domain (missing parts from reference TRBV5-1 and TRBJ2-4): KAGVTQTPRYLIKTRGQQVTLSCSPISGHRSVSWYQQTPGQGLQFLFEYFSETQRNKGNFPGRFSGRQFSNSRSEMNVSTLELGDSALYLCASSSSPGGLNIQYFGAGTRLSVL.

This clone was picked up a small number of times. Other DNA sequences of this sample code for an identical CDR3. The chain is built from TRBV7-9 and TRBJ2-7; weak D call: TRBD1 (6 bases). Trimming shortened V by 2 bases and J by 4 bases, and 6 bases separated the two germline ends. CDR1 is SEHNR, CDR2 FQNEAQ, per germline (reference sequence). CDR3 size: 12 residues. The CDR3 sequence is CASSLQGYEQYF. In nucleotides, the CDR3 is TGTGCCAGCAGCTTACAGGGGTACGAGCAGTACTTC.

This clone was detected once. The chain has TRBV11-3 and TRBJ2-1; D is possibly TRBD2 (6 bases). Germline loops: CDR1 SGHNT, CDR2 YENEEA. This CDR3 is 16 amino acids long. V gave up 5 bases and J gave up 9 bases, with 23 bases separating them. The CDR3 protein is CASSRGGTGGEGEQFF. The CDR3 DNA sequence: TGTGCCAGCAGCCGTGGCGGGACCGGTGGAGAGGGTGAGCAGTTCTTC.

The rearrangement uses TRBV19 and TRBJ2-3; D call uncertain. The CDR3 loop spans 13 amino acids. Looked up from germline, CDR1 is LNHDA and CDR2 is SQIVND (reference sequence). Trimming left V 6 bases short and J 0 bases short, with 7 bases between. The CDR3 here is CASSLSSTDTQYF. DNA for the CDR3: TGTGCCAGTAGCCTCTCGAGCACAGATACGCAGTATTTT.

This sequence joins TRBV5-1 and TRBJ1-2, with 7 bases aligning to TRBD1. Germline CDR1 SGHRS, CDR2 YFSETQ. The CDR3 extends over 14 amino acids. V shed 0 bases and J 8 bases; nucleotides not matched to a gene: 7. The CDR3 DNA is TGCGCCAGCAGCTTGGGCGGGACAGATTCGGGCTACACCTTC. Amino acids: CASSLGGTDSGYTF.

This chain connects TRBV2 to TRBJ1-2; 8 bases are a match to TRBD1. This CDR3 contains 15 residues. The junction had 17 bases not matched to a gene; V was cut back by 7 bases and J by 10 bases. Germline CDR1 and CDR2: SNHLY and FYNNEI. The chain's CDR3 is CASTESYRGISDYTF. The CDR3 DNA reads TGTGCCAGCACCGAATCGTACAGGGGGATAAGTGACTACACCTTC.

The chain carries TRBV4-1 and TRBJ2-7, with 7 bases identical to TRBD1. The CDR3 has 16 residues. Looked up from germline, CDR1 is MGHRA and CDR2 is YSYEKL. With V trimmed by 4 bases and J by 5 bases, 14 bases remained unmatched. Here the CDR3 reads CASSPRQGGRRDEQYF. CDR3 DNA sequence: TGCGCCAGCAGCCCGAGACAGGGTGGTCGTAGGGACGAGCAGTACTTC.

This clone was seen a few times. The sample contains more than one DNA sequence encoding this CDR3. The chain combines TRBV9 with TRBJ2-7; possible D gene TRBD2, 7 bases. Germline V gene lookup returns CDR1 SGDLS and CDR2 YYNGEE. V dropped 3 bases and J dropped 7 bases, with 23 bases sitting between them. This CDR3 is 16 amino acids long. The CDR3 coding sequence is TGTGCCAGCAGCGCATTCACGGGGGGCCTCCCTAAAGAGCAGTACTTC. It codes for CASSAFTGGLPKEQYF.

V usage is TRBV11-3 and J usage is TRBJ2-3; D is possibly TRBD1 (5 bases). The V and J ends lost 7 bases and 0 bases respectively, with 17 bases between them. Looked up from germline, CDR1 is SGHNT and CDR2 is YENEEA. The CDR3 extends over 16 amino acids. The CDR3 nucleotides read TGTGCCAGCACCCCCTGGGGCTCGCCTAGCACAGATACGCAGTATTTT. Translation: CASTPWGSPSTDTQYF.

This clone was recorded a few times. The chain uses TRBV6-5 and TRBJ1-2; D is unresolved. The CDR3 length is 13 residues. Deletions cut 2 bases from V and 2 bases from J, with 6 bases between. CDR1 and CDR2 (germline): MNHEY, SVGAGI. The CDR3 loop is CASSYVRNYGYTF. In nucleotides, the CDR3 is TGTGCCAGCAGTTACGTCCGGAACTATGGCTACACCTTC.

This clone has only one observation. The chain carries TRBV11-3 and TRBJ1-1, with 8 bases fitting TRBD1. The CDR3 is 18 amino acids. Germline CDR1 and CDR2: SGHNT and YENEEA. J gave up 4 bases and V 3 bases, and 16 bases lay outside the gene matches. The CDR3 DNA reads TGTGCCAGCAGCTTTGCAGGGGGCTATGTGTACACGGGCACTGAAGCTTTCTTT. This encodes CASSFAGGYVYTGTEAFF.

The chain is built from TRBV5-4 and TRBJ1-1, with D perhaps TRBD1 (5 bases). This CDR3 is built from 12 residues. The V and J ends lost 3 bases and 8 bases respectively, with 11 bases between them. Germline loops: CDR1 SGHNT, CDR2 YYREEE (reference sequence). DNA of the CDR3: TGTGCCAGCAGCTGGGGCGGGGAAGAAGCTTTCTTT. Translation: CASSWGGEEAFF.

This clone was found a few times. This chain joins TRBV10-3 and TRBJ1-2; 9 bases agree with TRBD1. V lost 2 bases to trimming and J lost 6 bases; unmatched junction nucleotides: 7. Germline V gene sequence: CDR1 ENHRY, CDR2 SYGVKD. The CDR3 consists of 15 residues. CDR3 nucleotide sequence: TGTGCCATCAGTGAGAAGGGACAGGGAATCCATGGCTACACCTTC. This codes for CAISEKGQGIHGYTF.

The genes are TRBV5-1 and TRBJ2-2, with 8 bases that match TRBD1. The CDR3 covers 14 residues. The germline V gene has CDR1 SGHRS and CDR2 YFSETQ. Losses at the gene ends were 7 bases for V and 1 base for J; bases not matched to a gene: 3. The CDR3 bases are TGCGCCAGCGCAGACAGGGGGAACACCGGGGAGCTGTTTTTT. This codes for CASADRGNTGELFF.

In regard to this clone: In the same sample, other DNA sequences code for this CDR3. J is TRBJ2-3 and V is TRBV9; a possible D gene is TRBD2 (6 bases). In germline, CDR1 is SGDLS, CDR2 YYNGEE. V lost 2 bases to trimming and J lost 4 bases, with 8 bases between them. The CDR3 is 13 residues long. CDR3 nucleotide sequence: TGTGCCAGCAGCGTCGGGGGTCCAGATACGCAGTATTTT. Its translation: CASSVGGPDTQYF.